A single sample is the source of the 20 T cell receptor beta chains below, sequenced in a study of Ad26.COV2.S vaccination and SARS-CoV-2 variants. Produced via immunoSEQ multiplex PCR; TCRdb's table is partial and in-frame only. The sample has about 97,000 clones; over 70% are singletons. Material: peripheral blood, obtained after recovery from COVID-19. These receptors were obtained from a human donor who had recovered from COVID-19.

This chain connects TRBV7-9 to TRBJ2-1; 13 bases are a match to TRBD2. Germline assignment: CDR1 SEHNR and CDR2 FQNEAQ (reference sequence). V lost 2 bases to trimming and J lost 5 bases; unmatched junction nucleotides: 0. CDR3 length: 15 amino acids. The CDR3 loop is CASSLTSGGDNEQFF. CDR3 DNA: TGTGCCAGCAGCTTAACTAGCGGGGGGGACAATGAGCAGTTCTTC. The full variable domain, in which reference TRBV7-9 and TRBJ2-1 provide the parts outside the CDR3, is DTGVSQNPRHKITKRGQNVTFRCDPISEHNRLYWYRQTLGQGPEFLTYFQNEAQLEKSRLLSDRFSAERPKGSFSTLEIQRTEQGDSAMYLCASSLTSGGDNEQFFGPGTRLTVL.

This clone has a handful of counts. The chain combines TRBV4-2 with TRBJ2-1, with 7 bases aligning to TRBD1. The CDR3 consists of 15 residues. The V gene end was trimmed by 0 bases and the J gene end by 7 bases; junction bases not matched to a gene: 6. Germline V gene sequence: CDR1 LGHNA, CDR2 YNFKEQ. CDR3 region: CASSQEAGTANEQFF. CDR3 coding DNA: TGTGCCAGCAGCCAAGAAGCCGGGACAGCTAATGAGCAGTTCTTC.

V and J are TRBV19 and TRBJ2-7; a possible D gene is TRBD1 (6 bases). This CDR3 is 14 amino acids long. Trimming pared 4 bases from V and 5 bases from J, leaving 15 bases between. Germline loops: CDR1 LNHDA, CDR2 SQIVND (reference sequence). The CDR3 DNA is TGTGCCAGTAGTAACCGAGCAGGGGTTGACGAGCAGTACTTC. Translation: CASSNRAGVDEQYF.

The chain is built from TRBV18 and TRBJ2-1; maybe TRBD2 (5 bases). CDR3 length: 14 residues. Germline lookup yields CDR1 KGHSH and CDR2 LQKENI. The ends were cut back, 5 bases at V and 4 bases at J, with 12 bases in the middle. The CDR3 nucleotides are TGTGCCAGCTCAATAGCGTCCGAATACAATGAGCAGTTCTTC. Its translation: CASSIASEYNEQFF. The entire variable domain, with the rest obtained from reference TRBV18 and TRBJ2-1, is as follows: NAGVMQNPRHLVRRRGQEARLRCSPMKGHSHVYWYRQLPEEGLKFMVYLQKENIIDESGMPKERFSAEFPKEGPSILRIQQVVRGDSAAYFCASSIASEYNEQFFGPGTRLTVL.

V and J are TRBV30 and TRBJ1-6; TRBD1 is a possible D gene (5 bases). The CDR3 has 18 residues. Germline V gene lookup returns CDR1 GTSNPN and CDR2 SVGIG (reference sequence). Trimming stripped 2 bases from V and 8 bases from J, with 25 bases between. In DNA form, the CDR3 reads TGTGCCTGGAGTCTGAGGTCGGCAGGGTTCATTGGGGATTCACCCCTCCACTTT. Translation gives CAWSLRSAGFIGDSPLHF.

The chain is built from TRBV27 and TRBJ1-2; D call uncertain. V shed 5 bases and J shed 0 bases, with 10 bases lying between them. The germline V gene has CDR1 MNHEY and CDR2 SMNVEV (reference sequence). The CDR3 loop spans 14 amino acids. The CDR3 nucleotides read TGTGCCAGCAGTGGCAGCCTCGCTAACTATGGCTACACCTTC. Residues: CASSGSLANYGYTF.

This chain joins TRBV30 and TRBJ2-1; weak D call: TRBD1 (6 bases). V shed 1 base and J shed 3 bases, with 13 bases lying between them. The germline gives CDR1 GTSNPN, CDR2 SVGIG (reference sequence). The CDR3 has 15 residues. The CDR3 nucleotides read TGTGCCTGGAGTGAACTTGGGGGCTTCTACAATGAGCAGTTCTTC. This translates into CAWSELGGFYNEQFF.

The chain has TRBV4-3 and TRBJ2-2; 7 positions match TRBD2. The CDR3 has 18 amino acids. Germline CDR1 LGHNA, CDR2 YSLEER. CDR3 residues: CPPRRGVARASNTGELFF. In DNA form, the CDR3 reads TGCCCCCCCCGCCGGGGGGTAGCGCGCGCTTCGAACACCGGGGAGCTGTTTTTT.

The rearrangement uses TRBV23-1 and TRBJ1-5, with D unclear. TRBV23-1 is reported as an ORF; its role is uncertain. Trimming removed 9 bases from V and 4 bases from J, with 10 bases in between. The CDR3 has 12 residues. The CDR3 DNA is TGCGCCAGTCTAAAAAAGAATCAGCCCCAGCATTTT. Encoded protein: CASLKKNQPQHF.

The V call is TRBV9, the J call TRBJ2-3; 10 bases match TRBD2. The V gene end was trimmed by 3 bases and the J gene end by 1 base; junction bases not matched to a gene: 5. CDR3 length equals 16 residues. The germline CDR1 and CDR2 sequences are SGDLS and YYNGEE. CDR3 nucleotides: TGTGCCAGCAGCGCAGGCCTAGCGGGAGGCACAGATACGCAGTATTTT. It encodes CASSAGLAGGTDTQYF.

This clone was counted only a few times. The rearrangement joins TRBV23-1 to TRBJ1-3; D unresolved. TRBV23-1 is known as an ORF, though its function is uncertain. CDR3 size: 11 residues. V was clipped by 4 bases and J by 5 bases, with 3 bases between them. CDR3 protein: CASSRRNTIYF. The CDR3 coding sequence is TGCGCCAGCAGTCGGAGAAACACCATATATTTT.

This clone was detected a few times. The chain has TRBV25-1 and TRBJ1-1, with D perhaps TRBD1 (5 bases). This CDR3 comprises 14 residues. The V end was cut by 6 bases, the J end by 4 bases, with 15 bases between. The germline gives CDR1 MGHDK, CDR2 SYGVNS. For the CDR3, the DNA is TGTGCCAGCAGCCCCGAAAGGGGTATCACTGAAGCTTTCTTT. Protein product: CASSPERGITEAFF. The whole variable domain, remainder taken from reference TRBV25-1 and TRBJ1-1, is EADIYQTPRYLVIGTGKKITLECSQTMGHDKMYWYQQDPGMELHLIHYSYGVNSTEKGDLSSESTVSRIRTEHFPLTLESARPSHTSQYLCASSPERGITEAFFGQGTRLTVV.

This sequence joins TRBV3-1 (or the pseudogene TRBV3-2) and TRBJ2-5; 7 nucleotides align to TRBD2. The DNA end is more similar to TRBJ2-7, so the J call may be wrong. The CDR3 contains 16 residues. CDR1 is LGHDT, CDR2 YNNKEL, per germline (reference sequence). The CDR3 DNA reads TGTGCCAGCAGCCCCCGACGGGCTAGCGGCTCCTACGAGCAGTACTTC. Protein product: CASSPRRASGSYEQYF.

The chain uses TRBV29-1 and TRBJ2-5, with D possibly being TRBD1 or TRBD2 (5 bases each). Per germline, CDR1 SQVTM and CDR2 ANQGSEA. The CDR3 spans 12 residues. Deletions cut 4 bases from V and 7 bases from J, with 13 bases between. The DNA for the CDR3 is TGCAGCGTTGGGGACGCTCAGGGGACCCAGTACTTC. This sequence encodes CSVGDAQGTQYF.

The chain uses TRBV6-2 or TRBV6-3 and TRBJ2-7, with 8 nucleotides matching TRBD1. CDR3 length: 17 amino acids. CDR1 is MNHEY, CDR2 SVGEGT, per germline. V gave up 4 bases and J gave up 1 base; unmatched junction bases: 12. CDR3 protein: CASSSPLRTGSSYEQYF. The CDR3 DNA sequence: TGTGCCAGCAGTTCTCCGCTAAGGACAGGGAGTTCCTACGAGCAGTACTTC.

The V and J genes are TRBV28 and TRBJ2-1; tentatively, D is TRBD2 (7 bases). This CDR3 spans 14 amino acids. The V end lost 7 bases, the J end lost 5 bases, and 15 bases lay between the germline ends. Germline assignment: CDR1 MDHEN and CDR2 SYDVKM. CDR3: CASKDGGLNNEQFF. CDR3 coding DNA: TGTGCCAGCAAGGACGGGGGGCTGAACAATGAGCAGTTCTTC.

This clone came up a few times. V and J are TRBV18 and TRBJ2-2; D unclear. CDR3 length: 13 amino acids. Germline V gene data show CDR1 as KGHSH and CDR2 as LQKENI. Trimming took 7 bases from V and 7 from J, leaving 13 bases between them. The CDR3 is CASFSTEYGELFF. The CDR3, as DNA: TGTGCCAGCTTCTCGACTGAGTACGGGGAGCTGTTTTTT.

The V call is TRBV7-9, the J call TRBJ1-4; tentatively, D is TRBD1 (5 bases). The CDR3 length is 15 residues. Germline-derived CDR1 and CDR2 are SEHNR and FQNEAQ (reference sequence). The V gene lost 6 bases and the J gene lost 0 bases, with 11 bases spanning the gap. CDR3 in amino acids: CASRPPGATNEKLFF. Here the CDR3 DNA reads TGTGCCAGCAGACCCCCGGGGGCAACTAATGAAAAACTGTTTTTT.

V usage is TRBV2 and J usage is TRBJ2-7; D unresolved. This CDR3 is 15 amino acids long. Germline lookup yields CDR1 SNHLY and CDR2 FYNNEI. V lost 1 base and J 4 bases, leaving 14 bases between the germline ends. CDR3 in DNA: TGTGCCAGCAGTGAAGAAGGGCAGAAGCGTTACGAGCAGTACTTC. It specifies CASSEEGQKRYEQYF. The variable domain in full, completed from reference TRBV2 and TRBJ2-7, reads EPEVTQTPSHQVTQMGQEVILRCVPISNHLYFYWYRQILGQKVEFLVSFYNNEISEKSEIFDDQFSVERPDGSNFTLKIRSTKLEDSAMYFCASSEEGQKRYEQYFGPGTRLTVT.

V gene TRBV4-1 combines with J gene TRBJ1-2, with 7 bases lining up with TRBD1. Germline V gene sequence: CDR1 MGHRA, CDR2 YSYEKL. V lost 4 bases, J lost 7 bases, and 6 bases stayed unmatched. This CDR3 comprises 13 residues. Written as DNA, the CDR3 is TGCGCCAGCAGCCCGACAGGGACCGGTGGCTACACCTTC. This gives the protein CASSPTGTGGYTF.